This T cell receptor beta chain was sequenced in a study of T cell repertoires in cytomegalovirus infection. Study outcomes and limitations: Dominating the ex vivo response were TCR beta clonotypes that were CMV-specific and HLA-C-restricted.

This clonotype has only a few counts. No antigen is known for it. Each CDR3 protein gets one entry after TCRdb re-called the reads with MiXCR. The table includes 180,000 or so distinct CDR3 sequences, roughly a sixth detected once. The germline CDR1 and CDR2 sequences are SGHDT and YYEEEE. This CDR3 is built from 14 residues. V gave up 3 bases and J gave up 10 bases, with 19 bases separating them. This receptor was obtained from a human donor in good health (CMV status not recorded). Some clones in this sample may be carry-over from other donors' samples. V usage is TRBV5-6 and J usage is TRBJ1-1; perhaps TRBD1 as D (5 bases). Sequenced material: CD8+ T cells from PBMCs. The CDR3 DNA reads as TGTGCCAGCAGCTCTTCAGGGACCCCGGTAGCAGCTTTCTTT. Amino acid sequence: CASSSSGTPVAAFF.